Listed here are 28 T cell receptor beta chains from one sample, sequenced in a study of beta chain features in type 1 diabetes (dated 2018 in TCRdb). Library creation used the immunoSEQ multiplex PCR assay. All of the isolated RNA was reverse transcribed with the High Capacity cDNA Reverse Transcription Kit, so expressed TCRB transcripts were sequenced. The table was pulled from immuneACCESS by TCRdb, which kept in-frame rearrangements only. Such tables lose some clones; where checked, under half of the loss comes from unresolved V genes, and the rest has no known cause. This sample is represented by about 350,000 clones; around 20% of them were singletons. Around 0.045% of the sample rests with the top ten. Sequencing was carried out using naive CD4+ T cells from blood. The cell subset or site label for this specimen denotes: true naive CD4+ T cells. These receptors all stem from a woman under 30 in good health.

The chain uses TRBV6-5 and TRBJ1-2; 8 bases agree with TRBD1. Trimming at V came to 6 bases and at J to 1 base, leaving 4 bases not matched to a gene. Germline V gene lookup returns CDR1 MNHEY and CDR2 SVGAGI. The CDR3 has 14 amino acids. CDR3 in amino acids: CASRRQGFNYGYTF. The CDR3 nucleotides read TGTGCCAGCAGGAGACAGGGGTTTAACTATGGCTACACCTTC.

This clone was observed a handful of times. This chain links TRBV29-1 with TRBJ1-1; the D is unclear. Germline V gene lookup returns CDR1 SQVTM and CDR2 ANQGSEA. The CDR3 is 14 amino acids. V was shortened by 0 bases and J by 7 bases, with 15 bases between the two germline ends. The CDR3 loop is CSVEETSARGEAFF. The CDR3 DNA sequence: TGCAGCGTTGAAGAAACGTCTGCCCGGGGTGAAGCTTTCTTT.

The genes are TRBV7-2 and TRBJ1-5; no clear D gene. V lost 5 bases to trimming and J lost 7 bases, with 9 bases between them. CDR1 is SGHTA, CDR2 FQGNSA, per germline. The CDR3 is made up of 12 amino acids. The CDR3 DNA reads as TGTGCCAGCAGCGTACAGCAGCAGCCCCAGCATTTT. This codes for CASSVQQQPQHF.

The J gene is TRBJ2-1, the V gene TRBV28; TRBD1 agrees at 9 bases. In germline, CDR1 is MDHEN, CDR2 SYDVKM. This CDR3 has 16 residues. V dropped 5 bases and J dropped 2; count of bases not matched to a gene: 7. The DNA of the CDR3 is TGTGCCAGCAGTACACCGACAGGGGGGCCCTACAATGAGCAGTTCTTC. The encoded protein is CASSTPTGGPYNEQFF.

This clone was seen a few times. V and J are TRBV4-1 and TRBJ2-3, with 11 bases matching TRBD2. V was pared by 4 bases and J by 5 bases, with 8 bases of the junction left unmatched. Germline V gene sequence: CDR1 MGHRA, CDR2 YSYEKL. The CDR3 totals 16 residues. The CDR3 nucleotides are TGCGCCAGCAGCCGTACTAGCGGGAGATTGGGAGATACGCAGTATTTT. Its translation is CASSRTSGRLGDTQYF.

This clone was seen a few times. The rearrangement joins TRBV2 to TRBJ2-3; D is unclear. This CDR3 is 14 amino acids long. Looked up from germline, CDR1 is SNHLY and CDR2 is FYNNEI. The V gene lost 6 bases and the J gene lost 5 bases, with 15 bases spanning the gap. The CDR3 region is CASRDPPRLDTQYF. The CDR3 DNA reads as TGTGCCAGCAGGGATCCACCTCGACTAGATACGCAGTATTTT.

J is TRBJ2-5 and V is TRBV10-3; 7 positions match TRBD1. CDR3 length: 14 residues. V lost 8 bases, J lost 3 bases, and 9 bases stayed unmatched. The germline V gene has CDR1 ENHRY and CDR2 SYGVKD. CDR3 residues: CAISAGTEKETQYF. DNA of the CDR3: TGTGCCATCTCCGCCGGGACAGAAAAAGAGACCCAGTACTTC.

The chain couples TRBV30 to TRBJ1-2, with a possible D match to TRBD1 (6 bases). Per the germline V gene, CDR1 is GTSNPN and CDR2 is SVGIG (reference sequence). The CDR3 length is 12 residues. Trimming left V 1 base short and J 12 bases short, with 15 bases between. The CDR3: CAWSGFSGVNTF. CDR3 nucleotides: TGTGCCTGGAGTGGATTTTCAGGGGTTAACACCTTC. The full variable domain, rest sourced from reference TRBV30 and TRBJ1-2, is SQTIHQWPATLVQPVGSPLSLECTVEGTSNPNLYWYRQAAGRGLQLLFYSVGIGQISSEVPQNLSASRPQDRQFILSSKKLLLSDSGFYLCAWSGFSGVNTFGSGTRLTVV.

CDR3 protein: CASSLSPAGGRGQFF. The CDR3 bases are TGTGCCAGCAGCTTAAGCCCAGCGGGGGGGCGAGGGCAGTTCTTC. The chain is built from TRBV7-9 and TRBJ2-1; TRBD2 matches 10 bases. V gave up 2 bases and J gave up 12 bases; unmatched junction bases: 10. This CDR3 is 15 amino acids long. CDR1 is SEHNR and CDR2 is FQNEAQ in the germline V gene (reference sequence).

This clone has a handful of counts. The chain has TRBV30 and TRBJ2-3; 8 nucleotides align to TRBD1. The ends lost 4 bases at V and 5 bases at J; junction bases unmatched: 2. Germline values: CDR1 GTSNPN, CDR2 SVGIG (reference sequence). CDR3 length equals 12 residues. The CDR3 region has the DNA TGTGCCTGGACAGGGGGCCAAGATACGCAGTATTTT. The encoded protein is CAWTGGQDTQYF.

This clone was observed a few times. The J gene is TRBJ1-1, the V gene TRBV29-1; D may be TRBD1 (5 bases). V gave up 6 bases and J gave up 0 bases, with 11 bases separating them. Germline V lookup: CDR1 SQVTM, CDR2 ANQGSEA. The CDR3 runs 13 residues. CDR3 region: CSVRGQLNTEAFF. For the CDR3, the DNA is TGCAGCGTGCGCGGACAATTGAACACTGAAGCTTTCTTT.

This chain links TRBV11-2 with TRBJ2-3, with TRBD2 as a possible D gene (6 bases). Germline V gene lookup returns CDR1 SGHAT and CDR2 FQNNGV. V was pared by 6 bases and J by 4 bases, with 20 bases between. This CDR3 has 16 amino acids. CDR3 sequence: CASRPIPGSSADTQYF. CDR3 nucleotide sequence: TGTGCCAGCAGACCAATCCCGGGGTCTAGCGCAGATACGCAGTATTTT.

CDR3 region: CASSLDRPLDRGYEQYF. CDR3 DNA sequence: TGTGCCAGCAGCCTAGACCGCCCTCTGGACAGGGGGTACGAGCAGTACTTC. The rearrangement uses TRBV5-5 and TRBJ2-7, with 10 bases aligning to TRBD1. CDR1 is SGHKS, CDR2 YYEKEE, per germline (reference sequence). The CDR3 length is 17 residues. V shed 4 bases and J 4 bases; nucleotides not matched to a gene: 14.

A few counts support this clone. The CDR3 spells CASSAPGRGYQETQYF. The CDR3 bases are TGTGCCAGCAGCGCCCCGGGCAGGGGGTACCAAGAGACCCAGTACTTC. V and J are TRBV7-2 and TRBJ2-5; TRBD1 matches at 7 bases. The length of the CDR3 is 16 residues. Unmatched junction bases numbered 9, after V lost 5 bases and J lost 0 bases. The germline gives CDR1 SGHTA, CDR2 FQGNSA.

The CDR3 loop reads CASSEGARVAEAFF. The CDR3 DNA follows: TGTGCCAGCAGCGAGGGGGCGCGGGTGGCTGAAGCTTTCTTT. J is TRBJ1-1 and V is TRBV11-1, with TRBD1 matching over 7 bases. V lost 5 bases, J lost 6 bases, and 9 bases stayed unmatched. Germline V lookup: CDR1 SGHAT, CDR2 FQDESV (reference sequence). This CDR3 spans 14 amino acids.

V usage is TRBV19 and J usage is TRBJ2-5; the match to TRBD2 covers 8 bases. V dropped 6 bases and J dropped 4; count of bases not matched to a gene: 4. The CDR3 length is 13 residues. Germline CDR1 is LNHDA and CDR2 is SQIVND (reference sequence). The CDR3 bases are TGTGCCAGTAGCCTCGCGGGGGGAGAGACCCAGTACTTC. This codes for CASSLAGGETQYF.

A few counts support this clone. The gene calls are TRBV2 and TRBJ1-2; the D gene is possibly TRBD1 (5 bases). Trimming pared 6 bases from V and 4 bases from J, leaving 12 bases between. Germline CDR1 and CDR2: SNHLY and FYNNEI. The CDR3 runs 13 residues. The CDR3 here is CASRGRGIYGYTF. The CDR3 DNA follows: TGTGCCAGCAGGGGGCGTGGGATCTATGGCTACACCTTC.

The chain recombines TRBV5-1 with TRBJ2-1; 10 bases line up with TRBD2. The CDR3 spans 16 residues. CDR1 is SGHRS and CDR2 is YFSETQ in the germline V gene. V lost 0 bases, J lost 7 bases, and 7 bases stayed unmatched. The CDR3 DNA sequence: TGCGCCAGCAGCTTGGATGCTAGCGGGAGCCGGAATGAGCAGTTCTTC. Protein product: CASSLDASGSRNEQFF.

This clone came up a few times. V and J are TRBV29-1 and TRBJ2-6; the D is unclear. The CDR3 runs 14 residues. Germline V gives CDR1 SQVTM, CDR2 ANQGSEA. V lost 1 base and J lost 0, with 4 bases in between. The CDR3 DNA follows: TGCAGCGTTGAAGGACTCTCTGGGGCCAACGTCCTGACTTTC. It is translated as CSVEGLSGANVLTF.

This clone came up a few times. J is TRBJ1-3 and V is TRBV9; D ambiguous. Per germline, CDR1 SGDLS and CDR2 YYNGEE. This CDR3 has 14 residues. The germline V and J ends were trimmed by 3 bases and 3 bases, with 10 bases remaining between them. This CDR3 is CASSGDYSGNTIYF. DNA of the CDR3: TGTGCCAGCAGCGGCGACTATAGTGGAAACACCATATATTTT.

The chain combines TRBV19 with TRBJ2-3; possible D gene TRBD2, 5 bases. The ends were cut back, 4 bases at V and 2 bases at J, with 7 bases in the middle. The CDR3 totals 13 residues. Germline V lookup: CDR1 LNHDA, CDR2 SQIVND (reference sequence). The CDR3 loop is CASSRLATDTQYF. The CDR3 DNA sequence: TGTGCCAGTAGTAGGCTAGCCACAGATACGCAGTATTTT.

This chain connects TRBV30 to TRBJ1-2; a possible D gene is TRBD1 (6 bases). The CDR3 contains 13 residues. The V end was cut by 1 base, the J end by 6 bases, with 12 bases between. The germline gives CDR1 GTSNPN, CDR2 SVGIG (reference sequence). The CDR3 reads CAWSATGTHGYTF. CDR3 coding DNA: TGTGCCTGGAGTGCAACAGGGACCCATGGCTACACCTTC.

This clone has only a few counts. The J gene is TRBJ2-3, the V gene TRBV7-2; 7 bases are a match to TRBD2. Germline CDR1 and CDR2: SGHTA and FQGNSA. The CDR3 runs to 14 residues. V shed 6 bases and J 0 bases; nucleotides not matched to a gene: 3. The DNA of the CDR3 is TGTGCCAGCAGGCTAGCGGCTAGCACAGATACGCAGTATTTT. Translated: CASRLAASTDTQYF.

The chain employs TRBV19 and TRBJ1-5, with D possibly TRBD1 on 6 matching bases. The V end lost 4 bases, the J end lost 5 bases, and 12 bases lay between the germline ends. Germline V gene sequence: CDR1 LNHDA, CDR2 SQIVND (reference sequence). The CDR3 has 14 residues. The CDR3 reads CASSNQGRDQPQHF. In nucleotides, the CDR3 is TGTGCCAGTAGTAATCAGGGGAGGGATCAGCCCCAGCATTTT.

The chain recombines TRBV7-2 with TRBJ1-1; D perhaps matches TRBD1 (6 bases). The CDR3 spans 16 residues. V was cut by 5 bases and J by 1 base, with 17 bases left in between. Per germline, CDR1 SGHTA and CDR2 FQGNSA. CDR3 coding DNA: TGTGCCAGCAGCCTATACCCCAGGGGCGGGAACACTGAAGCTTTCTTT. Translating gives CASSLYPRGGNTEAFF.

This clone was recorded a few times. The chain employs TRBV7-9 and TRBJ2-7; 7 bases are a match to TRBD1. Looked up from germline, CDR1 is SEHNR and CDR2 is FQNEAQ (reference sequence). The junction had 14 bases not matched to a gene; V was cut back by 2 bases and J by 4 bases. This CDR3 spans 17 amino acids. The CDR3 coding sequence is TGTGCCAGCAGCTTAAGCCCTAGGGGACAGAGAGATTACGAGCAGTACTTC. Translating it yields CASSLSPRGQRDYEQYF.

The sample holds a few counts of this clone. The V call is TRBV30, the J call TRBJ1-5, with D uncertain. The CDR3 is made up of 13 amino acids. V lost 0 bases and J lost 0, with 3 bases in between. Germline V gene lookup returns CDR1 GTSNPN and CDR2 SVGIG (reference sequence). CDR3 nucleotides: TGTGCCTGGAGTGTTTATAGCAATCAGCCCCAGCATTTT. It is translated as CAWSVYSNQPQHF.

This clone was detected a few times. As DNA, the CDR3 is TGTGCCAGCAGCCTCATCCTAGCGGGAGGATTAAATGAGCAGTTCTTC. It codes for CASSLILAGGLNEQFF. The chain joins TRBV7-9 to TRBJ2-1, with TRBD2 identical over 11 bases. V trimming: 5 bases; J trimming: 7 bases; junction bases outside the gene matches: 10. The CDR3 has 16 amino acids. Germline loops: CDR1 SEHNR, CDR2 FQNEAQ (reference sequence).